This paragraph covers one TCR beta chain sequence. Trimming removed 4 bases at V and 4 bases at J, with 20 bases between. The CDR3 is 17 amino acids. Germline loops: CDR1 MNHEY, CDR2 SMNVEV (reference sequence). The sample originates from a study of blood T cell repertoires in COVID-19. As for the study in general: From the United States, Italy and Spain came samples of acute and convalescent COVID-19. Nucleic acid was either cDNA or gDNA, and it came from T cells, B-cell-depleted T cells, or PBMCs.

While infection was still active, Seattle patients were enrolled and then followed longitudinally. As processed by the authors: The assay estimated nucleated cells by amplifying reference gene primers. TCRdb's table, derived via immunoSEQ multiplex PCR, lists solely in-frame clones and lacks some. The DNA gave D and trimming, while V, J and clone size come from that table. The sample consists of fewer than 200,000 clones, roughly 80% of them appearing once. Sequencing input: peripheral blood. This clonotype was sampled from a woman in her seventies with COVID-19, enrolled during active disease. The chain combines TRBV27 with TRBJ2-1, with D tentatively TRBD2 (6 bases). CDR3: CASSYAGLPGEYNEQFF. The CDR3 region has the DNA TGTGCCAGCAGTTATGCCGGTCTCCCGGGAGAGTACAATGAGCAGTTCTTC.